A selection of T cell receptor beta chains follows, all from one sample in a study of cytomegalovirus exposure and HLA in healthy donors. This table comes from immunoSEQ multiplex PCR, and its TCRdb copy is limited to in-frame clones, with some not included. The table records hundreds of thousands of clones, approximately 84% of them present only once. The sequencing sample was made of PBMCs. The receptors stem from a man between 18 and 35 years old in good health and CMV-seropositive. The CDR3 runs from the conserved cysteine through the conserved F or W. The D gene is left open where the match is weak. Clone size appears in some rows only: once, few, many, or a class for an expanded clone.

>TRBV6-1|NA|NA|TRBJ2-7
CASSVGSGSSYEQYF
TGTGCCAGCAGTGTTGGTAGCGGTAGCTCCTACGAGCAGTACTTC
>TRBV18|TRBD2|NA|TRBJ2-5
CASSSDGRETQYF
TGTGCCAGCTCATCGGACGGGAGGGAGACCCAGTACTTC
>TRBV5-1|NA|NA|TRBJ2-2
CASSPGANTGELFF
TGCGCCAGCTCCCCGGGAGCCAACACCGGGGAGCTGTTTTTT
>TRBV28|NA|NA|TRBJ1-2
CAGSTVGKGKKDGYTF
TGTGCCGGGTCGACTGTCGGAAAGGGAAAAAAGGATGGCTACACCTTC
>TRBV5-1|NA|NA|TRBJ2-6
CASSLAQGPVSGANVLTF
TGCGCCAGCAGCTTGGCCCAGGGCCCGGTGAGTGGGGCCAACGTCCTGACTTTC
>TRBV29-1|TRBD2|once|TRBJ2-3
CSVELAGGPSDTQYF
TGCAGCGTCGAACTAGCGGGAGGGCCATCAGATACGCAGTATTTT
>TRBV29-1|NA|NA|TRBJ1-2
CSVEGPNHYGYTF
TGCAGCGTTGAAGGTCCGAACCACTATGGCTACACCTTC
>TRBV4-1|NA|NA|TRBJ2-7
CASSRDRQSPYEQYF
TGCGCCAGCAGCCGGGACCGCCAGAGCCCCTACGAGCAGTACTTC
>TRBV6-5|NA|once|TRBJ1-5
CASSYGASDQPQHF
TGTGCCAGCAGTTACGGGGCGAGTGATCAGCCCCAGCATTTT
>TRBV2|NA|NA|TRBJ2-2
CASSEGPENTGELFF
TGTGCCAGCAGTGAGGGGCCAGAGAACACCGGGGAGCTGTTTTTT